This entry describes one TCR beta chain. Its antigen is not yet known. With a far larger clone one base away, a read error is the likely cause. These data originate in a study of T cell repertoires in cytomegalovirus infection (dated 2019 in TCRdb). About the full investigation: Because public TCR beta signatures pointed to carriage of CMV infection together with the matching HLA type, the HLA type of each donor mattered for the analysis.

According to the germline V gene, CDR1 reads SGHTA and CDR2 reads FQGNSA. The CDR3 contains 13 residues, cysteine and phenylalanine counted. Kept here is only the CDR3 DNA, which spans 39 bases and is read in frame from base 1. Study-wide conclusions, independent of this receptor: Carriers of CMV infection plus the relevant HLA type were discriminated by the cumulative frequency of public TCR beta family members in the study cohort and in an independent roughly 320-donor cohort. In the ex vivo response, HLA-C-restricted CMV-specific TCR beta clonotypes were dominant, and in two of eight donors the single most frequent clonotype came from this HLA-C-restricted group.

The sequencing machine was an Illumina HiSeq 1500. TCRdb reworked the public reads: Q25 trimming with fastp, MiXCR clone assembly, productive beta chains retained. Rows with one shared CDR3 protein collapse into an entry with the most common genes and DNA. This sample lists about 680,000 distinct CDR3 sequences; about 24% were detected once. The ten most abundant clones make up around 7.6% of the sample. Material: CD8+ T cells from PBMCs. The sequence joins TRBV7-2 to TRBJ2-2; no D gene call is confident. The sequence derives from a human donor in good health (CMV status not recorded). Some clones in this sample may be carry-over from other donors' samples. The CDR3 region: CAGSLTVTGELFF. The DNA sequence follows: TGTGCCGGCAGCTTAACCGTCACCGGGGAGCTGTTTTTT.